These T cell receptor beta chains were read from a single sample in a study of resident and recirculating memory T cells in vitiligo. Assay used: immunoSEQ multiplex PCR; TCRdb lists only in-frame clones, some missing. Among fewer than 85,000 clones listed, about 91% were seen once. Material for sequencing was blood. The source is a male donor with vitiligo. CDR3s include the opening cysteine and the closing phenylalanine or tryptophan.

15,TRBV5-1,CASSLVVAGDYEQYF
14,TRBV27,CASSFRMGRNEQFF
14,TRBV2,CASSEASRSQPQHF
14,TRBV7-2,CASSQTSGRDEQYF
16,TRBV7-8,CASSLIVLATARGYTF
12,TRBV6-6,CASSRGTGELFF
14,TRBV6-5,CASSLSGGNQPQHF
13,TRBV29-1,CSVERGRLYGYTF
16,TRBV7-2,CASSPREEGVFYGYTF
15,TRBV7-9,CASSSLTPGSREQFF
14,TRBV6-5,CASSLDSGADTQYF
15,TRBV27,CASSPPMGGQETQYF
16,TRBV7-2,CASSLRRAGVAYEQYF
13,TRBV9,CASSVNYRDEQYF
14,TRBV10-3,CAISEVTGTYEQYF
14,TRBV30,CAWDPSAGAGEQFF
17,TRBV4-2,CASSQESDSGISYEQYF
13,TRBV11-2,CASSPTGGNEQFF
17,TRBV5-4,CASSPLGVQSSYNEQFF
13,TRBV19,CASSRTSTGELFF
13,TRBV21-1,CASNATDSYEQYF
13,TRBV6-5,CASSLRQAYGYTF
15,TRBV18,CASSPQDDSTGELFF
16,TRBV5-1,CASSLGGHGALREQYF
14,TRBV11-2,CASSLRAGDAEAFF
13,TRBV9,CASSVGVGGEQYF
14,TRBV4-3,CASSQARLTGELFF
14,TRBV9,CASSPGEQIYGYTF
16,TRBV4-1,CASSQTWGETYNEQFF
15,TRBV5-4,CASSLEQSPFNEQFF
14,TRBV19,CASSRSGGGEKLFF
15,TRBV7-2,CASSLGGGSNQPQHF
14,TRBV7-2,CASSPGGGQETQYF
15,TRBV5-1,CASFPPGGLNTEAFF
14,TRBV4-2,CASSQVKGVDTQYF
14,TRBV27,CASSIGTGGTEAFF
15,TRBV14,CASRAGTSSFGEQFF
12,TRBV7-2,CASSSDIHEQYF
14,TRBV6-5,CASSTWASNEKLFF
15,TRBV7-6,CASAPPLAGVGEQYF
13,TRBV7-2,CASSSQGNTEAFF
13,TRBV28,CASSFRLADEQYF